Each of the 18 T cell receptor beta chains below was sequenced from the same sample in a study of blood T cell repertoires in COVID-19. This table comes from immunoSEQ multiplex PCR, and its TCRdb copy is limited to in-frame clones, with some not included. The sample records approximately 28,000 clones, just under 95% being singletons. The sample taken for sequencing was peripheral blood. These receptors were collected from a woman between 65 and 79 years old with COVID-19, enrolled during active disease.

The chain has TRBV6-2 or TRBV6-3 and TRBJ1-6; no definite D call. Per the germline V gene, CDR1 is MNHEY and CDR2 is SVGEGT. The germline V and J ends were trimmed by 6 bases and 10 bases, with 10 bases remaining between them. CDR3 length: 12 amino acids. In DNA form, the CDR3 reads TGTGCCAGCAGGTACCCCGTCTCACCCCTCCACTTT. Its translation: CASRYPVSPLHF.

The chain is built from TRBV7-8 and TRBJ1-2; D gene ambiguous. The CDR3 is 11 amino acids. Germline assignment: CDR1 SGHVS and CDR2 FQNEAQ. Trimming removed 2 bases from V and 7 bases from J, with 5 bases in between. CDR3 sequence reads: CASSLMSGYTF. For the CDR3, the DNA is TGTGCCAGCAGCTTAATGAGTGGCTACACCTTC. The variable domain in full, with the rest retrieved from reference TRBV7-8 and TRBJ1-2, is GAGVSQSPRYKVAKRGQDVALRCDPISGHVSLFWYQQALGQGPEFLTYFQNEAQLDKSGLPSDRFFAERPEGSVSTLKIQRTQQEDSAVYLCASSLMSGYTFGSGTRLTVV.

The chain links TRBV5-5 to TRBJ2-2; D not resolved. V lost 2 bases, J lost 4 bases, and 9 bases lay in between. The CDR3 is 14 residues long. Germline V lookup: CDR1 SGHKS, CDR2 YYEKEE (reference sequence). As DNA, the CDR3 is TGTGCCAGCAGCTTCGTCCCTATCACCGGGGAGCTGTTTTTT. Its translation: CASSFVPITGELFF.

The gene calls are TRBV21-1 and TRBJ1-5; no check of the table's D call, TRBD1, against the DNA was made. TRBV21-1 is reported as a pseudogene. The CDR3 is made up of 14 amino acids. The DNA of the CDR3 is TGTGCCAGCAGCAAAGCCCCAGGGCACCAGCCCCAGCATTTT. Amino acids: CASSKAPGHQPQHF.

This chain joins TRBV19 and TRBJ1-5; weak D call: TRBD1 (6 bases). V lost 0 bases, J lost 7 bases, and 13 bases lay in between. This CDR3 has 15 amino acids. Germline loops: CDR1 LNHDA, CDR2 SQIVND (reference sequence). This chain's CDR3 is CASSIEGGPGQPQHF. CDR3 DNA: TGTGCCAGTAGTATAGAGGGGGGGCCGGGGCAGCCCCAGCATTTT.

This sequence joins TRBV15 and TRBJ2-2; 11 bases align to TRBD2. Germline CDR1 LNHNV, CDR2 YYDKDF (reference sequence). This CDR3 contains 15 residues. V was clipped by 4 bases and J by 6 bases; unmatched bases: 4. CDR3 amino acids: CATSNLAGGAGELFF. The CDR3 nucleotides read TGTGCCACCAGCAACTTAGCGGGAGGGGCCGGGGAGCTGTTTTTT.

The V and J genes are TRBV27 and TRBJ2-7, with 8 bases that match TRBD2. V lost 4 bases and J lost 2; bases outside the gene matches: 7. This CDR3 has 15 amino acids. The germline V gene has CDR1 MNHEY and CDR2 SMNVEV (reference sequence). The CDR3 here is CASSSLAGFTYEQYF. DNA of the CDR3: TGTGCCAGCAGTTCCCTAGCGGGTTTCACCTACGAGCAGTACTTC.

The chain combines TRBV18 with TRBJ2-2; 13 positions agree with TRBD2. J was trimmed by 4 bases and V by 2 bases; bases with no gene match: 7. There are 18 residues in the CDR3. CDR1 and CDR2 from the germline V gene are KGHSH and LQKENI. The DNA for the CDR3 is TGTGCCAGCTCACCAGTAACTAGCGGGAGGGCCCTCACCGGGGAGCTGTTTTTT. Translated: CASSPVTSGRALTGELFF.

A single count supports this clone. The V gene is TRBV28, the J gene TRBJ1-2; 8 bases map to TRBD1. The length of the CDR3 is 14 residues. V trimming: 7 bases; J trimming: 5 bases; junction bases outside the gene matches: 9. Germline V lookup: CDR1 MDHEN, CDR2 SYDVKM. For the CDR3, the DNA is TGTGCCAGCACTCCCCAGGGGGCGGTTTATGGCTACACCTTC. Translating gives CASTPQGAVYGYTF.

This chain's CDR3 is CAWSAGLSNTEAFF. The CDR3 bases are TGTGCCTGGAGTGCGGGACTCTCGAACACTGAAGCTTTCTTT. This sequence joins TRBV30 and TRBJ1-1, with D possibly matching TRBD1 (5 bases). The germline gives CDR1 GTSNPN, CDR2 SVGIG (reference sequence). The CDR3 has 14 residues. V lost 1 base to trimming and J lost 1 base, with 10 bases between them.

V usage is TRBV7-8 and J usage is TRBJ2-7; no definite D call. V was shortened by 4 bases and J by 3 bases, with 4 bases between the two germline ends. This CDR3 is 11 amino acids long. Germline V CDR1 and CDR2: SGHVS, FQNEAQ. This chain's CDR3 is CASSSLYEQYF. In DNA, the CDR3 is TGTGCCAGCAGCTCCCTCTACGAGCAGTACTTC.

This chain uses TRBV9 with TRBJ2-7; 10 nucleotides line up with TRBD2. The V and J ends lost 4 bases and 0 bases, in that order; junction bases with no gene match: 4. CDR3 length equals 15 residues. Per the germline V gene, CDR1 is SGDLS and CDR2 is YYNGEE. The CDR3, as DNA: TGTGCCAGCAGCCCCTTAGCGGGAGGCTCCTACGAGCAGTACTTC. Protein sequence: CASSPLAGGSYEQYF.

J is TRBJ1-4 and V is TRBV7-9, with D possibly TRBD1 on 5 matching bases. CDR1 and CDR2 from the germline V gene are SEHNR and FQNEAQ (reference sequence). Trimming left V 3 bases short and J 4 bases short, with 12 bases between. The CDR3 is 15 amino acids. The CDR3 DNA sequence: TGTGCCAGCAGCTTTTCGGGACTACTTAATGAAAAACTGTTTTTT. Its protein is CASSFSGLLNEKLFF. The variable domain in full, completed from reference TRBV7-9 and TRBJ1-4, reads DTGVSQNPRHKITKRGQNVTFRCDPISEHNRLYWYRQTLGQGPEFLTYFQNEAQLEKSRLLSDRFSAERPKGSFSTLEIQRTEQGDSAMYLCASSFSGLLNEKLFFGSGTQLSVL.

The genes are TRBV5-1 and TRBJ1-1; 8 bases align to TRBD1. Germline V lookup: CDR1 SGHRS, CDR2 YFSETQ. The CDR3 is 18 amino acids. V was pared by 0 bases and J by 3 bases, with 13 bases of the junction left unmatched. In DNA, the CDR3 is TGCGCCAGCAGCTTGGCCGAAATGGTCGGGACAGGTGACACTGAAGCTTTCTTT. Translation: CASSLAEMVGTGDTEAFF.

Here the CDR3 reads CASSRGQGVGQPQHF. The DNA of the CDR3 is TGTGCCAGCAGTCGAGGACAGGGGGTTGGTCAGCCCCAGCATTTT. This rearrangement joins TRBV6-5 to TRBJ1-5, with 10 nucleotides matching TRBD1. V shed 5 bases and J 6 bases; nucleotides not matched to a gene: 7. The CDR3 contains 15 residues. Germline values: CDR1 MNHEY, CDR2 SVGAGI.

The chain combines TRBV2 with TRBJ2-6; weak D call: TRBD1 (6 bases). Trimming removed 6 bases from V and 2 bases from J, with 14 bases in between. The germline gives CDR1 SNHLY, CDR2 FYNNEI. This CDR3 region has 16 residues. CDR3 bases: TGTGCCAGCAGACCAATAGGGGGAACTGGGGCCAACGTCCTGACTTTC. Translation: CASRPIGGTGANVLTF.

The count of this clone is one. The chain carries TRBV5-1 and TRBJ2-2; 12 bases line up with TRBD2. This CDR3 has 16 residues. The germline V gene has CDR1 SGHRS and CDR2 YFSETQ. V was pared by 6 bases and J by 6 bases, with 9 bases of the junction left unmatched. Here the CDR3 reads CASKAGLAGRSGELFF. The CDR3, as DNA: TGCGCCAGCAAGGCAGGACTAGCGGGACGATCCGGGGAGCTGTTTTTT.

The V call is TRBV28, the J call TRBJ2-2; D is perhaps TRBD1 (6 bases). The CDR3 loop spans 14 amino acids. Per the germline V gene, CDR1 is MDHEN and CDR2 is SYDVKM. The CDR3 DNA sequence: TGTGTGACAGGTCCACCCGCGAACACCGGGGAGCTGTTTTTT. This codes for CVTGPPANTGELFF.